The rows below give T cell receptor beta chains drawn from one sample of a study of graft-versus-host responses after intestinal transplantation. These receptors are not linked to any known antigen. Sequencing was performed with immunoSEQ multiplex PCR; in TCRdb, only in-frame clones are kept and a portion is missing. The table shows around 110,000 clones, with roughly 90% occurring only once. The sequences come from unstimulated CD4+ T cells sorted from spleen or lymph node cells, collected before transplant. The source of these receptors is a human donor who was the organ donor for an intestinal transplant. CDR3s leave out the opening cysteine and the closing phenylalanine or tryptophan. Fields, in order: V gene, clone size, CDR3 protein. Rows may omit the clone size; those that give it use once, few, many or a size class.

V: TRBV29-1; size: -; CDR3: SAPYGDFSNQPQH
V: TRBV7-3; size: -; CDR3: ASSFGHSGANVLT
V: TRBV11-1; size: -; CDR3: ASSAGDPGTQY
V: TRBV5-4; size: -; CDR3: ASSFRVNEQF
V: TRBV5-8; size: once; CDR3: ASSYDPHNYEQY
V: TRBV28; size: few; CDR3: ASSRDRGFGDEQF
V: TRBV19; size: -; CDR3: ASTGTGGLGYT
V: TRBV25-1; size: -; CDR3: ASRVNRLAYEQY
V: TRBV6-5; size: -; CDR3: ASRRTGSGNTIY
V: TRBV9; size: -; CDR3: ASSVEGQGYSPLH
V: TRBV14; size: -; CDR3: ASSQGYSPLH
V: TRBV9; size: -; CDR3: ASSVGTGDYEQY
V: TRBV9; size: -; CDR3: ASSPQTGSAYEQY
V: TRBV30; size: once; CDR3: AWKRTYEQY
V: TRBV9; size: -; CDR3: ASSVSSIGASGKTGELF
V: TRBV7-2; size: -; CDR3: ASSSVSGSYNEQF
V: TRBV6-5; size: -; CDR3: ASSYGRDNEQY
V: TRBV4-3; size: -; CDR3: ASSQGGHSGNSPLH
V: TRBV2; size: -; CDR3: ASSFETNSPLH
V: TRBV6-6; size: few; CDR3: ASSPPGQSYGYT
V: TRBV5-1; size: -; CDR3: AIVFRDRSMNTEAF
V: TRBV7-2; size: -; CDR3: ASSLALHTDTQY
V: TRBV5-1; size: -; CDR3: ASRYQLTGNNEQF
V: TRBV5-5; size: -; CDR3: ASSLSPNTEAF
V: TRBV7-9; size: -; CDR3: ASSSNRGRETQY
V: TRBV4-2; size: -; CDR3: ASSQAWVAGGGETQY
V: TRBV25-1; size: -; CDR3: ASETSGTGLAYEQY
V: TRBV5-1; size: -; CDR3: ASSLTTGTTNEKLF
V: TRBV7-2; size: -; CDR3: ASSLQAGARDTQY
V: TRBV6-5; size: -; CDR3: ASSYSNRGRREQF
V: TRBV11-3; size: -; CDR3: ASSLAPGAYEQF
V: TRBV6-1; size: -; CDR3: ASREQGRAASTDTQY
V: TRBV7-3; size: -; CDR3: ASSLARASADTQY
V: TRBV19; size: -; CDR3: ASSTGQLAVSQPQH
V: TRBV6-1; size: -; CDR3: ASAPGGGMRAEAF
V: TRBV10-3; size: once; CDR3: AIRERDRGGEQY
V: TRBV18; size: -; CDR3: ASSPDRLANYGYT
V: TRBV6-5; size: once; CDR3: ASSLRDSSYEQY
V: TRBV30; size: -; CDR3: AWSHGGEQF
V: TRBV5-1; size: -; CDR3: ASSLLAGGIKETQY
V: TRBV25-1; size: -; CDR3: GGGQPQH
V: TRBV7-3; size: few; CDR3: ASSPGTLNTEAF
V: TRBV7-2; size: -; CDR3: ASSLVSGTSNQPQH
V: TRBV11-2; size: -; CDR3: ASSLRTSMNTEAF
V: TRBV4-1; size: -; CDR3: ASSQGTQGSLAKNIQY
V: TRBV18; size: -; CDR3: ASSPRYTDRGPGNTIY
V: TRBV7-9; size: -; CDR3: ASSHNNQPQH
V: TRBV30; size: -; CDR3: ALMDRGFYEQY
V: TRBV12-2; size: -; CDR3: ASRFPIALRKARDEQY
V: TRBV6-5; size: -; CDR3: ASSYQGANTEAF
V: TRBV6-1; size: -; CDR3: ASSIVAGQETQY
V: TRBV5-4; size: -; CDR3: ASTQGTVLNLGPEAF
V: TRBV5-1; size: once; CDR3: ASSLAPGRGLSGTEAF
V: TRBV11-2; size: -; CDR3: ASSLGWGTGIQPQH
V: TRBV5-4; size: -; CDR3: ASSRTESYEQY
V: TRBV6-1; size: once; CDR3: ASRRQGYSNQPQH
V: TRBV11-3; size: few; CDR3: ASSRTGDSGNTIY